Included here is one T cell receptor beta chain sequence, with context. The antigen is unknown. Random hexamers were used to reverse transcribe an amount of 0.5 to 1 ug RNA. TCRdb reprocessed the immunoSEQ multiplex PCR reads with MiXCR, giving one entry per CDR3 protein. The sample consists of about 140,000 distinct CDR3 sequences, under 97% of them appearing once. Trimming took 1 base from V and 3 from J; bases not matched to a gene: 5. Per germline, CDR1 MDHEN and CDR2 SYDVKM. The CDR3 consists of 15 residues. The sample originates from a study of CD8 T cells in Susac syndrome. General study points: The CD4+ T cell repertoires from Susac syndrome exhibited no clonal expansion. Acknowledgment was made by the study that its TCR sequencing and HLA analysis involved a relatively small number of individuals.

The specimen sequenced was CD4+ T cells from PBMCs. The gene calls are TRBV28 and TRBJ2-7; the match to TRBD1 covers 8 bases. This clonotype was obtained from a human donor with Susac syndrome. The CDR3 nucleotides read TGTGCCAGCAGTTTATTGGACAGGGCGATCTACGAGCAGTACTTC. This sequence encodes CASSLLDRAIYEQYF.